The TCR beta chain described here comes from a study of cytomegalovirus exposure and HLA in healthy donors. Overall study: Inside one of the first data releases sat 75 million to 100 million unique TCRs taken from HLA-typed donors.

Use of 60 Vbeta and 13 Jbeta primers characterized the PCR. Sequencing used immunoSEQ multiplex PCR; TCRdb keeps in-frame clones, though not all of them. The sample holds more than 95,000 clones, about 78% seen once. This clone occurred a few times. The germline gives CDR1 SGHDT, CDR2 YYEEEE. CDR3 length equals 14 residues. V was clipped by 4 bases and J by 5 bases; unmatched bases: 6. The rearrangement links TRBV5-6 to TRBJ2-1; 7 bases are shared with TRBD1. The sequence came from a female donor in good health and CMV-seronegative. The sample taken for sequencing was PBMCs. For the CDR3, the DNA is TGTGCCAGCAGCCTGACAGGGACCGACAATGAGCAGTTCTTC. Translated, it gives CASSLTGTDNEQFF.